This T cell receptor beta chain was captured by sequencing in a study of control samples from healthy donors and cancer patients. CDR3 length equals 15 residues. After removal of 4 bases from V and 2 bases from J, the junction contained 5 bases not matched to a gene. Germline CDR1 and CDR2: MDHEN and SYDVKM. The assay was immunoSEQ multiplex PCR, and TCRdb's table has in-frame clones only and misses some. The sample lists about 220,000 clones, over 90% occurring once. Material for sequencing was blood. This clonotype was sampled from a man between 50 and 59 years old in good health. This chain connects TRBV28 to TRBJ1-5; 7 bases match TRBD1. CDR3 protein: CASSYKGQGNQPQHF. The CDR3, as DNA: TGTGCCAGCAGTTATAAAGGACAGGGCAATCAGCCCCAGCATTTT.